This T cell receptor beta chain was sequenced during a study of molecular identifiers for immune sequencing clone quantification. Study-level findings and limits: Clonotypes surpassing 20 RNA copies contained over 99% of effector molecules, versus under 1% in naive cells. Detecting spiked Jurkat TCR RNA from one cell among 950,000 to 1,000,000 naive cells was reportedly possible.

Naive CD8 T cells were picked out by sorting for CD8+CD4-CCR7+CD45RA+. Library preparation followed earlier protocols using designated TCR primers. TCRdb re-called the PCR reads with MiXCR, one entry per CDR3 protein. Here the sample spans some 320,000 distinct CDR3 sequences, roughly a quarter being singletons. The CDR3 covers 12 residues. Looked up from germline, CDR1 is MRHNA and CDR2 is SNTAGT. This clonotype was found a few times. What it binds is unknown. One end of the junction does not line up with germline, which may come from a read error. The chain has TRBV6-4 and TRBJ2-7; 7 nucleotides line up with TRBD1. This sequence originates from a human donor in good health. Some libraries in this study had Jurkat cell RNA spiked in. The sequencing input was naive CD8+ T cells from blood, with Jurkat cell RNA spiked in. Subset of the sample: FACS-sorted CD8+CD4-CCR7+CD45RA+ naive T cells. CDR3 residues: CASSRDSYERYF. The CDR3 DNA is TGTGCCAGCAGTCGGGACAGTTACGAGCGGTACTTC.